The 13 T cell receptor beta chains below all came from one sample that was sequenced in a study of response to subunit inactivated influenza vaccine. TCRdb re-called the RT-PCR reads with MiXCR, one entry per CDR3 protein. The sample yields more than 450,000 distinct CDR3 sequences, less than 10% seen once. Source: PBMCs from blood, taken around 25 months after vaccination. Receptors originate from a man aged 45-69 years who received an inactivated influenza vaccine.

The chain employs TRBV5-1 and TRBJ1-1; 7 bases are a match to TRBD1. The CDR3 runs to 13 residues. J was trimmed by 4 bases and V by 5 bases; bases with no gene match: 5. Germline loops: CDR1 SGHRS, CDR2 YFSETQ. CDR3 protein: CASRTGRSTEAFF. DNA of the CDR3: TGCGCCAGCAGGACAGGGAGGAGCACTGAAGCTTTCTTT.

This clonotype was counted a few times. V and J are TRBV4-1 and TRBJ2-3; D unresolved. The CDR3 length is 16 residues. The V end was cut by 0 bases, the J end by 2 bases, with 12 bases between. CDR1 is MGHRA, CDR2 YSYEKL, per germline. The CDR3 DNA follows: TGCGCCAGCAGCCAAGATGTGAGAAGACCCACAGATACGCAGTATTTT. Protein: CASSQDVRRPTDTQYF.

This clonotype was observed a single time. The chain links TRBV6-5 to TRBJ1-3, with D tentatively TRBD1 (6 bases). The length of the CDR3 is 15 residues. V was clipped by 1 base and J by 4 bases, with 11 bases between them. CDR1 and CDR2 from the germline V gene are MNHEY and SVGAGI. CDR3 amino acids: CASSYWRGAGNTIYF. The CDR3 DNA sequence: TGTGCCAGCAGTTACTGGCGGGGGGCAGGAAACACCATATATTTT.

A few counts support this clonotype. CDR3 sequence (DNA): TGTGCCAGCAGTTCCCTCTGGACAGCCTACAATGAGCAGTTCTTC. Translating it yields CASSSLWTAYNEQFF. The chain uses TRBV6-5 and TRBJ2-1; D perhaps matches TRBD1 (6 bases). This CDR3 has 15 residues. Trimming stripped 4 bases from V and 2 bases from J, with 12 bases between. Germline CDR1 and CDR2: MNHEY and SVGAGI.

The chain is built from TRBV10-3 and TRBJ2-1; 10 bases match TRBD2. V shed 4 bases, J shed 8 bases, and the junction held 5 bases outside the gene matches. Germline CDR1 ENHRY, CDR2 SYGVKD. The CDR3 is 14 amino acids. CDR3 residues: CAISGSSGSDEQFF. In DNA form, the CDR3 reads TGTGCCATCAGTGGGTCTAGCGGGAGTGATGAGCAGTTCTTC.

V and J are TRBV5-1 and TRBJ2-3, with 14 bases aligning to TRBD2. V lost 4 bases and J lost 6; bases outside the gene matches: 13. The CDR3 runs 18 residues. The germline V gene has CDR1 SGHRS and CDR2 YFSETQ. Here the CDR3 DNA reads TGCGCCAGCAGCGCGGGATGGCCGGGACTAGCGGGAGAGGATACGCAGTATTTT. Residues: CASSAGWPGLAGEDTQYF. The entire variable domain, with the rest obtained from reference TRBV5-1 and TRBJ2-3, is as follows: KAGVTQTPRYLIKTRGQQVTLSCSPISGHRSVSWYQQTPGQGLQFLFEYFSETQRNKGNFPGRFSGRQFSNSRSEMNVSTLELGDSALYLCASSAGWPGLAGEDTQYFGPGTRLTVL.

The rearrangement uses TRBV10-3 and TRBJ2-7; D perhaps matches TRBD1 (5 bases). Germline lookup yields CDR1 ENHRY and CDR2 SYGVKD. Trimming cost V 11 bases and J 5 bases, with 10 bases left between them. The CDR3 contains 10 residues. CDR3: CAAGSHEQYF. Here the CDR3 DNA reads TGTGCCGCAGGGTCCCACGAGCAGTACTTC.

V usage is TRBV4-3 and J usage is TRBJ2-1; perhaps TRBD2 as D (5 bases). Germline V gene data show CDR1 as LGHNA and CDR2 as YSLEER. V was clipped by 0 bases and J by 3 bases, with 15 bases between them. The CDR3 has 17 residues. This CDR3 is CASSQDLGLASYNEQFF. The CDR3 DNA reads TGCGCCAGCAGCCAAGATTTAGGGCTAGCAAGCTACAATGAGCAGTTCTTC.

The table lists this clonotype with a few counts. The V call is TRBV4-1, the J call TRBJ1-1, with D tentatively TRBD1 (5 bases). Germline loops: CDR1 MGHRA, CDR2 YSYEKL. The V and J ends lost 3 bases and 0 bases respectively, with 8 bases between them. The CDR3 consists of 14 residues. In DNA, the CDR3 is TGCGCCAGCAGCCAGACAGCCTTGAACACTGAAGCTTTCTTT. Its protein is CASSQTALNTEAFF.

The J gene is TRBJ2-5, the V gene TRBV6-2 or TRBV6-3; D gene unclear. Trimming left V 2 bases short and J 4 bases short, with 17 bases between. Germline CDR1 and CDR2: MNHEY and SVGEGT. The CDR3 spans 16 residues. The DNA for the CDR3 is TGTGCCAGCAGTTACACCAGTAACGGTGGGTTAGAGACCCAGTACTTC. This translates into CASSYTSNGGLETQYF.

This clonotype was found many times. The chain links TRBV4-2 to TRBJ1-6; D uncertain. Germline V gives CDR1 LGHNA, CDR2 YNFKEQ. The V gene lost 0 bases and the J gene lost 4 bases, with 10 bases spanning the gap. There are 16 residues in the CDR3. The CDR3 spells CASSQDMAIYNSPLHF. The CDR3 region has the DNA TGTGCCAGCAGCCAAGATATGGCAATTTATAATTCACCCCTCCACTTT.

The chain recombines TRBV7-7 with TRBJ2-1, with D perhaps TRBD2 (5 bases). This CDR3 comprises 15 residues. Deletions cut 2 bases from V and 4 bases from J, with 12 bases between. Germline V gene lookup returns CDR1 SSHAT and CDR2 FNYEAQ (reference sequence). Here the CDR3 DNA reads TGTGCCAGCAGCTTAACCCTAGCCACTTACAATGAGCAGTTCTTC. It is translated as CASSLTLATYNEQFF.

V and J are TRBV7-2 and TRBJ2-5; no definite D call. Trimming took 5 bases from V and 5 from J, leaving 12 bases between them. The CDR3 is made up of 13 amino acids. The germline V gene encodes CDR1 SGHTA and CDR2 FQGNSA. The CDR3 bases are TGTGCCAGCAGCCGGTCGGTGGCGGAGACCCAGTACTTC. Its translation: CASSRSVAETQYF.